The clone carrying this T cell receptor beta chain showed up just a few times. Its antigen is currently unknown. This sample was taken from a study of blood T cells in healthy people across ages. Then a second PCR, running roughly 7 to 11 cycles, was carried out with a sample-barcoded 5' primer and a J-beta primer mix. Using its own MiXCR run on the 5' RACE reads, TCRdb lists one record per CDR3 protein. This sample carries roughly 1,500,000 distinct CDR3 sequences, about 32% of them seen once, and the ten largest clones take 11%. General study findings and limits: PBMCs went unsorted, and a conclusive naive versus antigen-experienced comparison was therefore prevented.

This CDR3 spans 11 amino acids. Germline assignment: CDR1 SGHTA and CDR2 FQGNSA. Trimming removed 6 bases at V and 11 bases at J, with 13 bases between. The TCR comes from a woman aged 25 to 39 in good health. This rearrangement joins TRBV7-2 to TRBJ2-5; D tentatively reads TRBD1 or TRBD2 (6 bases each). Material for sequencing was blood. As DNA, the CDR3 is TGTGCCAGCAGTCCTAGGGGGAGGCAGTACTTC. Protein product: CASSPRGRQYF.